Below are 27 T cell receptor beta chains sequenced from a single sample in a study of blood T cell repertoires in COVID-19 (dated by TCRdb to about 2020). The receptor library was made with the immunoSEQ multiplex PCR assay. Imported from immuneACCESS, the table was reduced by TCRdb to in-frame sequences with V and J called. These copies leave out some clones; in studies compared against another copy, an unresolved V gene accounts for under half, and the cause of the remainder is not known. The sample records hundreds of thousands of clones, about 80% of which are singletons. The top ten clones comprise about 9.5% of the sample. Sequenced input: peripheral blood. Every receptor here comes from a woman older than 75 with acute or convalescent COVID-19.

The chain has TRBV5-4 and TRBJ1-2; 9 positions agree with TRBD1. The CDR3 covers 15 residues. V dropped 4 bases and J dropped 4; count of bases not matched to a gene: 8. Germline V gives CDR1 SGHNT, CDR2 YYREEE (reference sequence). CDR3 sequence: CASSLPDRGFYGYTF. The CDR3 bases are TGTGCCAGCAGCCTTCCCGACAGGGGGTTCTATGGCTACACCTTC.

Comment on this clone: The same CDR3 can be traced to other DNA sequences in this sample. The V gene is TRBV2, the J gene TRBJ1-1; TRBD1 might be the D (6 bases). The germline gives CDR1 SNHLY, CDR2 FYNNEI. Trimming stripped 5 bases from V and 1 base from J, with 11 bases between. CDR3 length: 14 residues. The CDR3 is CASSNSDRNTEAFF. CDR3 nucleotides: TGTGCCAGCAGTAATTCGGACAGGAACACTGAAGCTTTCTTT.

The chain uses TRBV21-1 and TRBJ1-2; no check of the table's D call, TRBD1, against the DNA was made. TRBV21-1 is flagged as a pseudogene. There are 14 residues in the CDR3. The CDR3 DNA sequence: TGTGCCAGCACCCCGGGACAGGGATGGTATGGCTACACCTTC. Protein: CASTPGQGWYGYTF.

The rearrangement joins TRBV3-1 (or the pseudogene TRBV3-2) to TRBJ1-5; D remains ambiguous. CDR1 LGHDT and CDR2 YNNKEL come from the germline V gene (reference sequence). The CDR3 is 16 amino acids. With 4 bases removed from V and 1 base from J, the gap between germline ends came to 14 bases. The CDR3: CASSRSGTGSNQPQHF. The CDR3 nucleotides read TGTGCCAGCAGCCGCTCCGGCACGGGGAGCAATCAGCCCCAGCATTTT.

In DNA form, the CDR3 reads TGTGCCAGCAGCCTGGAGGACTCCTACAATGAGCAGTTCTTC. Amino acid sequence: CASSLEDSYNEQFF. The rearrangement uses TRBV11-2 and TRBJ2-1; TRBD2 is a possible D gene (5 bases). The CDR3 loop spans 14 amino acids. V lost 5 bases to trimming and J lost 0 bases, with 8 bases between them. CDR1 and CDR2 (germline): SGHAT, FQNNGV.

The chain uses TRBV9 and TRBJ1-1, with 7 bases matching TRBD1. Trimming took 2 bases from V and 0 from J; bases not matched to a gene: 7. The germline V gene encodes CDR1 SGDLS and CDR2 YYNGEE. This CDR3 region has 16 residues. The DNA of the CDR3 is TGTGCCAGCAGCGTGAGGGGGGACAGTTTGAACACTGAAGCTTTCTTT. Translating gives CASSVRGDSLNTEAFF.

The chain is built from TRBV5-6 and TRBJ2-2, with D perhaps TRBD2 (6 bases). Per the germline V gene, CDR1 is SGHDT and CDR2 is YYEEEE. This CDR3 comprises 15 residues. Trimming pared 4 bases from V and 7 bases from J, leaving 17 bases between. Here the CDR3 DNA reads TGTGCCAGCAGCCGCAGACCGGGGGTAGGCGGGGAGCTGTTTTTT. It encodes CASSRRPGVGGELFF.

This rearrangement joins TRBV6-6 to TRBJ2-1, with 8 nucleotides matching TRBD1. CDR3 length: 14 residues. With V trimmed by 7 bases and J by 8 bases, 10 bases remained unmatched. Germline CDR1 MNHNY, CDR2 SVGAGI (reference sequence). The DNA for the CDR3 is TGTGCCAGCAACCTCGGGACAGGAAACCATGAGCAGTTCTTC. This codes for CASNLGTGNHEQFF.

This chain links TRBV28 with TRBJ1-5; no firm D call. Germline V lookup: CDR1 MDHEN, CDR2 SYDVKM. Trimming shortened V by 8 bases and J by 6 bases, and 11 bases separated the two germline ends. The CDR3 consists of 12 residues. CDR3: CASDAGGQPQHF. CDR3 nucleotide sequence: TGTGCCAGCGATGCTGGAGGTCAGCCCCAGCATTTT. Looking up the rest from reference TRBV28 and TRBJ1-5 gives the full variable domain: DVKVTQSSRYLVKRTGEKVFLECVQDMDHENMFWYRQDPGLGLRLIYFSYDVKMKEKGDIPEGYSVSREKKERFSLILESASTNQTSMYLCASDAGGQPQHFGDGTRLSIL.

The chain couples TRBV2 to TRBJ2-2, with D unresolved. The V gene's germline CDR1 is SNHLY and CDR2 FYNNEI. There are 14 residues in the CDR3. Trimming pared 4 bases from V and 6 bases from J, leaving 12 bases between. CDR3 protein: CASSVGRWSGELFF. CDR3 coding DNA: TGTGCCAGCAGTGTGGGCAGATGGTCCGGGGAGCTGTTTTTT. The whole variable domain, remainder taken from reference TRBV2 and TRBJ2-2, is EPEVTQTPSHQVTQMGQEVILRCVPISNHLYFYWYRQILGQKVEFLVSFYNNEISEKSEIFDDQFSVERPDGSNFTLKIRSTKLEDSAMYFCASSVGRWSGELFFGEGSRLTVL.

As DNA, the CDR3 is TGTGCCAGCGGCTTAGCCGGGACAAAGAATTCACCCCTCCACTTT. Translation gives CASGLAGTKNSPLHF. The chain links TRBV2 to TRBJ1-6, with D possibly matching TRBD1 (6 bases). CDR1 and CDR2 from the germline V gene are SNHLY and FYNNEI. Trimming pared 8 bases from V and 7 bases from J, leaving 18 bases between. CDR3 length: 15 amino acids.

The CDR3 nucleotides are TGTGCCAGCAGCTTGGGCTCCACAAAGACCCAGTACTTC. It codes for CASSLGSTKTQYF. This rearrangement joins TRBV7-9 to TRBJ2-5; D uncertain. V dropped 3 bases and J dropped 6 bases, with 11 bases sitting between them. CDR1 and CDR2 from the germline V gene are SEHNR and FQNEAQ (reference sequence). This CDR3 is 13 amino acids long.

The gene calls are TRBV28 and TRBJ2-6; 9 bases agree with TRBD1. With 3 bases clipped from V and 4 bases from J, the junction kept 10 bases outside the gene matches. The CDR3 runs to 18 residues. Germline loops: CDR1 MDHEN, CDR2 SYDVKM. CDR3 amino acids: CASSLLRDRVSGANVLTF. In nucleotides, the CDR3 is TGTGCCAGCAGTTTGCTCCGGGACAGGGTATCCGGGGCCAACGTCCTGACTTTC.

The chain employs TRBV30 and TRBJ2-5; 7 bases line up with TRBD1. This CDR3 spans 13 amino acids. Germline V gene lookup returns CDR1 GTSNPN and CDR2 SVGIG (reference sequence). With V trimmed by 5 bases and J by 5 bases, 8 bases remained unmatched. The CDR3: CAWEQGPGETQYF. In nucleotides, the CDR3 is TGTGCCTGGGAACAGGGGCCGGGGGAGACCCAGTACTTC.

The CDR3 loop is CASSSGRGRSGELFF. CDR3 sequence (DNA): TGTGCCAGCAGTTCAGGCAGGGGGCGTAGCGGGGAGCTGTTTTTT. This chain links TRBV3-1 (or the pseudogene TRBV3-2) with TRBJ2-2; TRBD1 matches at 8 bases. Germline V lookup: CDR1 LGHDT, CDR2 YNNKEL (reference sequence). The junction had 10 bases not matched to a gene; V was cut back by 6 bases and J by 7 bases. This CDR3 is 15 amino acids long.

This clone was picked up one time. CDR3 nucleotides: TGTGCCAGCACCACTACTAAGAGGGCTAGCAATCAGCCCCAGCATTTT. Translation gives CASTTTKRASNQPQHF. The chain combines TRBV28 with TRBJ1-5; D gene unclear. Per germline, CDR1 MDHEN and CDR2 SYDVKM. The CDR3 consists of 16 residues. With 7 bases removed from V and 0 bases from J, the gap between germline ends came to 16 bases.

A few counts support this clone. The rearrangement joins TRBV2 to TRBJ2-7; 7 bases agree with TRBD1. J was trimmed by 2 bases and V by 7 bases; bases with no gene match: 5. This CDR3 has 13 residues. The germline V gene encodes CDR1 SNHLY and CDR2 FYNNEI. CDR3 loop: CASTRGLAYEQYF. The DNA for the CDR3 is TGTGCCAGCACCAGGGGGTTAGCCTACGAGCAGTACTTC.

The chain has TRBV25-1 and TRBJ1-3, with 8 positions matching TRBD1. With V trimmed by 7 bases and J by 1 base, 3 bases remained unmatched. CDR1 and CDR2 (germline): MGHDK, SYGVNS. The length of the CDR3 is 14 residues. The CDR3 DNA is TGTGCCAGCACTGACAGGGGATCTGGAAACACCATATATTTT. This encodes CASTDRGSGNTIYF. Looking up the rest from reference TRBV25-1 and TRBJ1-3 gives the full variable domain: EADIYQTPRYLVIGTGKKITLECSQTMGHDKMYWYQQDPGMELHLIHYSYGVNSTEKGDLSSESTVSRIRTEHFPLTLESARPSHTSQYLCASTDRGSGNTIYFGEGSWLTVV.

The J gene is TRBJ1-6, the V gene TRBV7-9; the D is unclear. The germline V gene encodes CDR1 SEHNR and CDR2 FQNEAQ (reference sequence). The CDR3 contains 17 residues. Trimming removed 1 base from V and 2 bases from J, with 12 bases in between. CDR3: CASSLVTGRAYNSPLHF. DNA of the CDR3: TGTGCCAGCAGCTTAGTGACGGGAAGGGCCTATAATTCACCCCTCCACTTT.

This clone was counted once. The rearrangement uses TRBV6-5 and TRBJ1-1; tentatively, D is TRBD1 (5 bases). This CDR3 spans 14 amino acids. The V end lost 6 bases, the J end lost 4 bases, and 15 bases lay between the germline ends. Germline CDR1 and CDR2: MNHEY and SVGAGI. The CDR3 DNA sequence: TGTGCCAGCAGCCCCGGCCCGGGGGTCACTGAAGCTTTCTTT. Amino acids: CASSPGPGVTEAFF.

The chain carries TRBV5-1 and TRBJ2-3; D might be TRBD1 (5 bases). CDR1 is SGHRS and CDR2 is YFSETQ in the germline V gene. Between the trimmed V and J ends, which lost 4 bases and 7 bases, there was a span of 16 bases. The CDR3 extends over 14 amino acids. CDR3: CASSQDSDWNTQYF. Here the CDR3 DNA reads TGCGCCAGCAGCCAAGACAGTGATTGGAATACGCAGTATTTT. The full variable domain, in which reference TRBV5-1 and TRBJ2-3 provide the parts outside the CDR3, is KAGVTQTPRYLIKTRGQQVTLSCSPISGHRSVSWYQQTPGQGLQFLFEYFSETQRNKGNFPGRFSGRQFSNSRSEMNVSTLELGDSALYLCASSQDSDWNTQYFGPGTRLTVL.

CDR3 nucleotides: TGTGCCAGCAGCCAGACCCAGGATCCGAACACTGAAGCTTTCTTT. Protein sequence: CASSQTQDPNTEAFF. The chain employs TRBV3-1 (or the pseudogene TRBV3-2) and TRBJ1-1; no definite D call. The CDR3 sequence is 15 residues long. Trimming removed 3 bases from V and 1 base from J, with 12 bases in between. Germline CDR1 LGHDT, CDR2 YNNKEL (reference sequence).

The chain combines TRBV6-5 with TRBJ1-4; D may be TRBD1 (5 bases). CDR1 and CDR2 from the germline V gene are MNHEY and SVGAGI. The germline V and J ends were trimmed by 6 bases and 8 bases, with 13 bases remaining between them. The CDR3 length is 13 residues. CDR3 residues: CASRARVGEKLFF. In DNA, the CDR3 is TGTGCCAGCAGAGCCAGGGTAGGGGAAAAACTGTTTTTT.

This clone was seen only once. The chain is built from TRBV15 and TRBJ1-3; 7 positions agree with TRBD1. The CDR3 loop spans 17 amino acids. Losses at the gene ends were 0 bases for V and 0 bases for J; bases not matched to a gene: 5. Germline V gene sequence: CDR1 LNHNV, CDR2 YYDKDF (reference sequence). DNA for the CDR3: TGTGCCACCAGCAGAGATTGGGACAGCTTCTCTGGAAACACCATATATTTT. Its protein is CATSRDWDSFSGNTIYF.

The gene calls are TRBV12-5 and TRBJ2-3, with a possible D match to TRBD1 (6 bases). CDR3 length equals 13 residues. Trimming took 4 bases from V and 4 from J, leaving 9 bases between them. CDR1 and CDR2 from the germline V gene are LGHNT and FRNRAP. CDR3 amino acids: CASGSPGADTQYF. The CDR3 DNA reads as TGTGCTAGTGGTTCTCCAGGGGCAGATACGCAGTATTTT.

The chain links TRBV28 to TRBJ2-1; a possible D gene is TRBD1 (5 bases). V shed 6 bases and J shed 0 bases, with 18 bases lying between them. CDR1 and CDR2 (germline): MDHEN, SYDVKM. The CDR3 covers 17 residues. The CDR3 sequence is CASRRRLGDDSYNEQFF. The CDR3 DNA is TGTGCCAGCAGGCGACGGTTAGGGGATGACTCCTACAATGAGCAGTTCTTC.

The rearrangement links TRBV7-8 to TRBJ1-3; the match to TRBD1 covers 10 bases. CDR1 is SGHVS and CDR2 is FQNEAQ in the germline V gene. The CDR3 sequence is 16 residues long. The V and J ends lost 0 bases and 2 bases, in that order; junction bases with no gene match: 1. CDR3 DNA: TGTGCCAGCAGCTTAGCGACAGGGGGCACTGGAAACACCATATATTTT. This sequence encodes CASSLATGGTGNTIYF.